The 31 T cell receptor beta chains presented below share a single source sample, sequenced in a study of blood T cell repertoires in COVID-19. Clones were sequenced by immunoSEQ multiplex PCR, and TCRdb holds only the in-frame ones, with some missing. Altogether some 70,000 clones are present, more than 85% being singletons, with the ten largest covering around 13%. The source material was peripheral blood. The receptors here all came from a human donor with active COVID-19. The donor label of this sample is uncertain.

This rearrangement joins TRBV24-1 to TRBJ2-3, with D unclear. This CDR3 has 11 amino acids. The V gene lost 2 bases and the J gene lost 8 bases, with 4 bases spanning the gap. Germline CDR1 is KGHDR and CDR2 is SFDVKD. Here the CDR3 reads CATSDSITQYF. The CDR3 DNA follows: TGTGCCACCAGTGATTCAATTACGCAGTATTTT.

The chain joins TRBV6-4 to TRBJ2-3; D may be TRBD1 (6 bases). The CDR3 covers 15 residues. V was clipped by 0 bases and J by 4 bases, with 11 bases between them. Germline V gene lookup returns CDR1 MRHNA and CDR2 SNTAGT. CDR3 coding DNA: TGTGCCAGCAGTGACTCCACAGGGAGAGCAGATACGCAGTATTTT. It codes for CASSDSTGRADTQYF.

The CDR3 DNA reads as TGTGCCAGCTCACCGACTTCCCCCGCTACGGGCTACGAGCAGTACTTC. Amino acids: CASSPTSPATGYEQYF. The V and J genes are TRBV18 and TRBJ2-7; no clear D gene. V lost 3 bases to trimming and J lost 3 bases, with 18 bases between them. The CDR3 loop spans 16 amino acids. Germline V lookup: CDR1 KGHSH, CDR2 LQKENI.

This chain links TRBV3-1 (or the pseudogene TRBV3-2) with TRBJ2-7, with 10 bases lining up with TRBD2. This CDR3 is built from 16 residues. Trimming removed 0 bases from V and 4 bases from J; junction bases left unmatched: 6. The V gene's germline CDR1 is LGHDT and CDR2 YNNKEL (reference sequence). As DNA, the CDR3 is TGTGCCAGCAGCCAAGATCTAGCGGGAGTTAGGTACGAGCAGTACTTC. It yields the protein CASSQDLAGVRYEQYF.

The rearrangement joins TRBV18 to TRBJ2-7; tentative D call: TRBD2 (6 bases). Germline V gene sequence: CDR1 KGHSH, CDR2 LQKENI. Trimming cost V 4 bases and J 6 bases, with 13 bases left between them. The CDR3 runs to 13 residues. CDR3 in DNA: TGTGCCAGCTCACGGGGAGGAGGGGCCGAGCAGTACTTC. Protein product: CASSRGGGAEQYF.

V is TRBV6-2 or TRBV6-3 and J is TRBJ2-1; the D gene is possibly TRBD2 (6 bases). Trimming cost V 4 bases and J 16 bases, with 14 bases left between them. Germline values: CDR1 MNHEY, CDR2 SVGEGT. The CDR3 covers 11 residues. The CDR3 here is CASSFGGDDFF. In DNA, the CDR3 is TGTGCCAGCAGTTTCGGGGGAGACGATTTCTTC.

This rearrangement joins TRBV24-1 to TRBJ2-3; weak D call: TRBD2 (6 bases). Germline CDR1 and CDR2: KGHDR and SFDVKD. The CDR3 consists of 16 residues. With 3 bases removed from V and 4 bases from J, the gap between germline ends came to 16 bases. The CDR3 region is CATSDPTSILSDTQYF. The DNA of the CDR3 is TGTGCCACCAGTGATCCGACTAGTATCCTATCAGATACGCAGTATTTT.

The table lists this clone with a count of one. The rearrangement uses TRBV28 and TRBJ1-6, with 9 positions matching TRBD1. There are 17 residues in the CDR3. V lost 7 bases to trimming and J lost 8 bases; unmatched junction nucleotides: 15. CDR1 is MDHEN and CDR2 is SYDVKM in the germline V gene. The CDR3 sequence is CASTVGQGGSMYSPLHF. CDR3 DNA sequence: TGTGCCAGCACTGTGGGACAGGGCGGTTCCATGTATTCACCCCTCCACTTT.

The chain employs TRBV28 and TRBJ2-1; TRBD1 matches at 8 bases. This CDR3 comprises 16 residues. The junction had 8 bases not matched to a gene; V was cut back by 7 bases and J by 0 bases. The germline CDR1 and CDR2 sequences are MDHEN and SYDVKM. CDR3 region: CASTSPGGASYNEQFF. The DNA of the CDR3 is TGTGCCAGCACCTCCCCAGGGGGCGCCTCCTACAATGAGCAGTTCTTC.

The V and J genes are TRBV7-2 and TRBJ2-2; TRBD2 is a possible D gene (5 bases). V gave up 5 bases and J gave up 0 bases, with 13 bases separating them. The V gene's germline CDR1 is SGHTA and CDR2 FQGNSA. This CDR3 comprises 16 residues. The CDR3, as DNA: TGTGCCAGCAGCCGCCGTGGGAGAACGAACACCGGGGAGCTGTTTTTT. It translates to CASSRRGRTNTGELFF. Full variable domain (rest looked up from reference TRBV7-2 and TRBJ2-2): GAGVSQSPSNKVTEKGKDVELRCDPISGHTALYWYRQSLGQGLEFLIYFQGNSAPDKSGLPSDRFSAERTGGSVSTLTIQRTQQEDSAVYLCASSRRGRTNTGELFFGEGSRLTVL.

V gene TRBV6-2 or TRBV6-3 combines with J gene TRBJ2-1, with 7 bases matching TRBD2. Germline loops: CDR1 MNHEY, CDR2 SVGEGT. CDR3 length: 12 amino acids. The V and J ends lost 0 bases and 12 bases, in that order; junction bases with no gene match: 2. This CDR3 is CASSYSGLVQFF. CDR3 DNA: TGTGCCAGCAGTTACTCCGGACTAGTGCAGTTCTTC.

The chain couples TRBV19 to TRBJ1-1; a weak D match, TRBD1 (6 bases). This CDR3 has 14 residues. Germline lookup yields CDR1 LNHDA and CDR2 SQIVND (reference sequence). V was clipped by 5 bases and J by 1 base, with 11 bases between them. CDR3: CASSFLGGNTEAFF. The CDR3 DNA reads as TGTGCCAGTAGTTTTCTAGGGGGGAACACTGAAGCTTTCTTT.

This clone was observed a handful of times. This rearrangement joins TRBV7-9 to TRBJ2-7; 8 nucleotides align to TRBD1. Germline V gene sequence: CDR1 SEHNR, CDR2 FQNEAQ (reference sequence). V shed 4 bases and J 2 bases; nucleotides not matched to a gene: 7. This CDR3 comprises 15 residues. CDR3 nucleotides: TGTGCCAGCAGCTACTGGACAGGGAGAGCCTACGAGCAGTACTTC. This gives the protein CASSYWTGRAYEQYF.

This chain links TRBV30 with TRBJ1-6; D might be TRBD1 (6 bases). Trimming pared 6 bases from V and 0 bases from J, leaving 9 bases between. Germline values: CDR1 GTSNPN, CDR2 SVGIG (reference sequence). This CDR3 spans 14 amino acids. The CDR3 spells CACFRGSYNSPLHF. DNA for the CDR3: TGTGCCTGCTTCAGGGGCTCCTATAATTCACCCCTCCACTTT.

The CDR3 coding sequence is TGTGCCAGCAGCCGGCGGACAGGGAATAATTCACCCCTCCACTTT. Its translation is CASSRRTGNNSPLHF. V usage is TRBV7-8 and J usage is TRBJ1-6; TRBD1 agrees at 8 bases. CDR1 SGHVS and CDR2 FQNEAQ come from the germline V gene. Germline trimming cut 5 bases from V and 5 bases from J; bases unmatched to any gene: 5. The CDR3 consists of 15 residues.

V usage is TRBV9 and J usage is TRBJ2-3; the match to TRBD2 covers 7 bases. The CDR3 runs 14 residues. Germline V gene data show CDR1 as SGDLS and CDR2 as YYNGEE. V lost 5 bases and J lost 4; bases outside the gene matches: 7. The DNA of the CDR3 is TGTGCCAGCAGTGGGGGAGGGCCGGCAGATACGCAGTATTTT. Amino acids: CASSGGGPADTQYF. Together with reference TRBV9 and TRBJ2-3, the CDR3 gives the full variable domain: DSGVTQTPKHLITATGQRVTLRCSPRSGDLSVYWYQQSLDQGLQFLIQYYNGEERAKGNILERFSAQQFPDLHSELNLSSLELGDSALYFCASSGGGPADTQYFGPGTRLTVL.

The CDR3 sequence: CASSQESGTSGEQFF. In DNA form, the CDR3 reads TGCGCCAGCAGCCAAGAGTCCGGGACTAGCGGTGAGCAGTTCTTC. J is TRBJ2-1 and V is TRBV4-3; TRBD2 matches at 11 bases. V trimming: 0 bases; J trimming: 9 bases; junction bases outside the gene matches: 4. Looked up from germline, CDR1 is LGHNA and CDR2 is YSLEER. The CDR3 sequence is 15 residues long.

J is TRBJ1-4 and V is TRBV13; D is possibly TRBD1 (6 bases). Trimming stripped 5 bases from V and 8 bases from J, with 21 bases between. CDR3 length equals 16 residues. CDR1 PRHDT and CDR2 FYEKMQ come from the germline V gene (reference sequence). The CDR3 coding sequence is TGTGCCAGCAGCCCAGCTGTCAGGGGAAGTGGCGAAAAACTGTTTTTT. Translated: CASSPAVRGSGEKLFF.

The V call is TRBV28, the J call TRBJ2-1, with 14 bases that match TRBD2. The V segment lost 6 bases and the J segment 12 bases; nucleotides outside the gene matches: 7. The length of the CDR3 is 14 residues. Germline V gives CDR1 MDHEN, CDR2 SYDVKM. The CDR3 DNA sequence: TGTGCCAGCAGCCCTGGGACTAGCGGGAGCTGGCAGTTCTTC. It translates to CASSPGTSGSWQFF.

In its sample, this clone was seen once. V gene TRBV6-5 combines with J gene TRBJ2-1, with D unresolved. V was trimmed by 2 bases and J by 8 bases, leaving 4 bases between them. CDR3 length: 11 amino acids. CDR1 MNHEY and CDR2 SVGAGI come from the germline V gene. The CDR3 sequence: CASSYTDEQFF. The CDR3 region has the DNA TGTGCCAGCAGTTACACGGATGAGCAGTTCTTC.

This rearrangement joins TRBV7-9 to TRBJ2-3; TRBD1 agrees at 9 bases. The germline CDR1 and CDR2 sequences are SEHNR and FQNEAQ (reference sequence). V shed 7 bases and J 0 bases; nucleotides not matched to a gene: 2. The CDR3 length is 14 residues. The DNA for the CDR3 is TGTGCCAGCACCGGGACAGGGAGCACAGATACGCAGTATTTT. It specifies CASTGTGSTDTQYF. Based on the CDR3 plus reference TRBV7-9 and TRBJ2-3, the full variable domain is DTGVSQNPRHKITKRGQNVTFRCDPISEHNRLYWYRQTLGQGPEFLTYFQNEAQLEKSRLLSDRFSAERPKGSFSTLEIQRTEQGDSAMYLCASTGTGSTDTQYFGPGTRLTVL.

This sequence joins TRBV6-2 or TRBV6-3 and TRBJ1-4; TRBD1 agrees at 7 bases. The CDR3 has 15 amino acids. The V gene end was trimmed by 2 bases and the J gene end by 7 bases; junction bases not matched to a gene: 7. Germline CDR1 MNHEY, CDR2 SVGEGT. This CDR3 reads CASSYPPGGGEKLFF. CDR3 bases: TGTGCCAGCAGTTACCCCCCAGGGGGAGGTGAAAAACTGTTTTTT.

V usage is TRBV9 and J usage is TRBJ2-3, with D unclear. Between the trimmed V and J ends, which lost 0 bases and 1 base, there was a span of 9 bases. CDR1 and CDR2 from the germline V gene are SGDLS and YYNGEE. The CDR3 totals 15 residues. The CDR3, as DNA: TGTGCCAGCAGCGTAGCCCCCACGGGCACAGATACGCAGTATTTT. Encoded protein: CASSVAPTGTDTQYF.

The V call is TRBV18, the J call TRBJ2-5, with 9 bases matching TRBD1. The CDR3 has 15 amino acids. With V trimmed by 4 bases and J by 4 bases, 7 bases remained unmatched. Germline V CDR1 and CDR2: KGHSH, LQKENI. CDR3 residues: CASSLLGQGGETQYF. The CDR3 DNA reads as TGTGCCAGCTCACTACTGGGACAGGGAGGAGAGACCCAGTACTTC.

The V call is TRBV5-4, the J call TRBJ1-6; a weak D match, TRBD1 (6 bases). This CDR3 has 15 amino acids. Germline V CDR1 and CDR2: SGHNT, YYREEE (reference sequence). The V end lost 5 bases, the J end lost 8 bases, and 17 bases lay between the germline ends. CDR3 coding DNA: TGTGCCAGCAGTGGGGGCGGGGGAATGGATTCACCCCTCCACTTT. It translates to CASSGGGGMDSPLHF. Based on the CDR3 plus reference TRBV5-4 and TRBJ1-6, the full variable domain is ETGVTQSPTHLIKTRGQQVTLRCSSQSGHNTVSWYQQALGQGPQFIFQYYREEENGRGNFPPRFSGLQFPNYSSELNVNALELDDSALYLCASSGGGGMDSPLHFGNGTRLTVT.

This clone was counted a single time. The chain is built from TRBV6-5 and TRBJ2-7; D possibly corresponds to TRBD1 (6 bases). V was cut by 6 bases and J by 2 bases, with 17 bases left in between. Looked up from germline, CDR1 is MNHEY and CDR2 is SVGAGI. CDR3 length: 15 residues. The CDR3 DNA sequence: TGTGCCAGCAGGATCCCAGGGGAACCCACCTACGAGCAGTACTTC. This translates into CASRIPGEPTYEQYF.

V is TRBV12-5 and J is TRBJ1-2; 11 nucleotides line up with TRBD1. This CDR3 has 13 residues. V was clipped by 7 bases and J by 8 bases; unmatched bases: 6. Germline V lookup: CDR1 LGHNT, CDR2 FRNRAP. The CDR3 nucleotides read TGTGCTAGTGCCTGGACAGGGGGCTTGGGCTACACCTTC. Translated, it gives CASAWTGGLGYTF.

The chain carries TRBV25-1 and TRBJ2-3; 8 bases are a match to TRBD2. Trimming took 6 bases from V and 9 from J; bases not matched to a gene: 11. The germline CDR1 and CDR2 sequences are MGHDK and SYGVNS. There are 14 residues in the CDR3. The chain's CDR3 is CASSPGGSRYTQYF. CDR3 nucleotide sequence: TGTGCCAGCAGCCCGGGGGGGTCTCGCTACACGCAGTATTTT.

This clone is medium-sized by share. This chain connects TRBV4-1 to TRBJ2-7; 7 bases agree with TRBD2. Germline V lookup: CDR1 MGHRA, CDR2 YSYEKL. Trimming at V came to 4 bases and at J to 0 bases, leaving 12 bases not matched to a gene. The CDR3 consists of 17 residues. CDR3 sequence reads: CASSRDSILARSYEQYF. The CDR3 region has the DNA TGCGCCAGCAGCCGAGACAGTATACTAGCGCGCTCCTACGAGCAGTACTTC.

The V and J genes are TRBV19 and TRBJ2-7; 10 bases align to TRBD1. Germline CDR1 is LNHDA and CDR2 is SQIVND (reference sequence). V was clipped by 7 bases and J by 3 bases; unmatched bases: 9. There are 15 residues in the CDR3. As DNA, the CDR3 is TGTGCCAGTACCAGGACGGGGGACAGGGGCTACGAGCAGTACTTC. Its protein product is CASTRTGDRGYEQYF. The full variable domain, completed using reference TRBV19 and TRBJ2-7, is DGGITQSPKYLFRKEGQNVTLSCEQNLNHDAMYWYRQDPGQGLRLIYYSQIVNDFQKGDIAEGYSVSREKKESFPLTVTSAQKNPTAFYLCASTRTGDRGYEQYFGPGTRLTVT.

The chain employs TRBV7-2 and TRBJ1-5, with D possibly being TRBD1 (5 bases). The CDR3 is 15 residues long. Deletions cut 5 bases from V and 0 bases from J, with 11 bases between. Per the germline V gene, CDR1 is SGHTA and CDR2 is FQGNSA. CDR3 in amino acids: CASSPGYYSNQPQHF. CDR3 nucleotides: TGTGCCAGCAGCCCAGGGTACTATAGCAATCAGCCCCAGCATTTT.